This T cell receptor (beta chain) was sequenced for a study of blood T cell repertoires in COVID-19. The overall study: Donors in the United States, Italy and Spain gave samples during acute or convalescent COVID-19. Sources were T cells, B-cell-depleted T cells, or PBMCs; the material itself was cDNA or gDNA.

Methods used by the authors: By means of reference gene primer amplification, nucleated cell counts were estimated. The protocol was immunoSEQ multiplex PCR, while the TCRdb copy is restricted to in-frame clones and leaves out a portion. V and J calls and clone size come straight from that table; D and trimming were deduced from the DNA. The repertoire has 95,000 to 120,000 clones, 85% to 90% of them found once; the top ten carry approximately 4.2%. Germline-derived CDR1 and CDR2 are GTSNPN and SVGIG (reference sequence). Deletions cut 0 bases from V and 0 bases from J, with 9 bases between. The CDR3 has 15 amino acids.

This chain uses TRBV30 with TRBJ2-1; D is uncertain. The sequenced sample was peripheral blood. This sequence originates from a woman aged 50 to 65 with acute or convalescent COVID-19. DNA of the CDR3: TGTGCCTGGAGTGTATACCCTAACTCCTACAATGAGCAGTTCTTC. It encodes CAWSVYPNSYNEQFF.